This paragraph reports one T cell receptor (beta chain). This specimen belongs to a study of long-term antiretroviral therapy in people with HIV. This CDR3 is 18 amino acids long. The V end lost 1 base, the J end lost 0 bases, and 16 bases lay between the germline ends. The germline CDR1 and CDR2 sequences are SEHNR and FQNEAQ (reference sequence). This was the immunoSEQ v3.0 assay at survey level. Generated by immunoSEQ multiplex PCR, the TCRdb table keeps only in-frame clones and is missing some. The sample yields approximately 22,000 clones, roughly 88% seen once. J is TRBJ2-1 and V is TRBV7-9; D is possibly TRBD2 (6 bases). The receptor was isolated from a man between 18 and 35 years old with HIV. The material was unsorted PBMCs, obtained 0.1 years before starting antiretroviral therapy. Here the CDR3 reads CASSLDRGRGSSYNEQFF. The CDR3 DNA reads TGTGCCAGCAGCTTAGATAGGGGTCGGGGGAGCTCCTACAATGAGCAGTTCTTC. The full variable domain, in which reference TRBV7-9 and TRBJ2-1 provide the parts outside the CDR3, is DTGVSQNPRHKITKRGQNVTFRCDPISEHNRLYWYRQTLGQGPEFLTYFQNEAQLEKSRLLSDRFSAERPKGSFSTLEIQRTEQGDSAMYLCASSLDRGRGSSYNEQFFGPGTRLTVL.